This T cell receptor (beta chain) was captured by sequencing in a study of cytomegalovirus exposure and HLA in healthy donors. General study findings and limits: In vitro checks showed that three CMV-associated chains really do target CMV antigens.

PCR was performed using 60 Vbeta and 13 Jbeta primers. TCRdb's table, derived via immunoSEQ multiplex PCR, lists solely in-frame clones and lacks some. The sample data list roughly 120,000 clones. The CDR3 is 15 residues long. Trimming pared 3 bases from V and 1 base from J, leaving 13 bases between. Germline V gene sequence: CDR1 SNHLY, CDR2 FYNNEI. Notes on this clone: What it recognizes is unknown.

The sequenced sample was PBMCs. The chain employs TRBV2 and TRBJ2-7; D might be TRBD2 (6 bases). This clonotype was obtained from a man younger than 30 in good health and CMV-seronegative. The CDR3 nucleotides are TGTGCCAGCAGTGATGGTCGGGAGAAATCCTACGAGCAGTACTTC. It yields the protein CASSDGREKSYEQYF.